What follows describes a single TCR beta chain. These data are taken from a study of CD8 T cells in ankylosing spondylitis. CDR3 size: 14 residues. Germline CDR1 reads MNHEY; CDR2 reads SVGAGI. V was clipped by 0 bases and J by 5 bases, with 11 bases between them. Using its own MiXCR run on the 5' RACE reads, TCRdb lists one record per CDR3 protein. This table has about 250,000 distinct CDR3 sequences, roughly 32% appearing once. J is TRBJ2-7 and V is TRBV6-5; D is uncertain. This receptor was identified in a male donor with ankylosing spondylitis or in good health (not recorded which). The specimen sequenced was blood, either unsorted or a sorted T cell fraction (not recorded which). The CDR3 DNA is TGTGCCAGCAGTTACTCGACTTTGGGGAACGAGCAGTACTTC. Translated, it gives CASSYSTLGNEQYF.